The next 17 T cell receptor beta chains were all read from a single sample in a study of shared clonotypes between healthy human individuals. Repertoires were generated with immunoSEQ multiplex PCR, while TCRdb's copy carries only in-frame clones and drops some. The data hold 950,000 to 1,300,000 clones, with under 80% observed a single time. Sequenced sample: memory CD4+ T cells sorted from blood. Subset in this sample: CD45RA-negative fraction. These receptors all come from a man younger than 30 in good health.

A single count supports this clone. In the same sample, other DNA sequences code for this CDR3. This rearrangement joins TRBV30 to TRBJ1-5, with D hard to call. From germline, CDR1 is GTSNPN and CDR2 SVGIG (reference sequence). Trimming removed 0 bases at V and 0 bases at J, with 6 bases between. The CDR3 loop spans 14 amino acids. The CDR3: CAWSVSGSNQPQHF. The DNA for the CDR3 is TGTGCCTGGAGTGTTTCGGGTAGCAATCAGCCCCAGCATTTT.

This clone was observed a handful of times. This chain links TRBV5-1 with TRBJ2-2; TRBD2 is a possible D gene (6 bases). V was cut by 4 bases and J by 7 bases, with 17 bases left in between. Germline V CDR1 and CDR2: SGHRS, YFSETQ. CDR3 size: 15 residues. The CDR3: CASSLRGTSNGELFF. As DNA, the CDR3 is TGCGCCAGCAGCCTACGAGGGACTTCTAACGGGGAGCTGTTTTTT.

The J gene is TRBJ2-3, the V gene TRBV9; D may match TRBD1 or TRBD2 (5 bases each). Trimming left V 6 bases short and J 2 bases short, with 16 bases between. Germline V lookup: CDR1 SGDLS, CDR2 YYNGEE. The CDR3 consists of 15 residues. The CDR3 loop reads CASNPRGVATDTQYF. The CDR3 DNA reads TGTGCCAGCAACCCAAGAGGGGTAGCCACAGATACGCAGTATTTT.

The chain has TRBV6-5 and TRBJ2-5; 8 nucleotides align to TRBD1. CDR3 length: 13 amino acids. Germline-derived CDR1 and CDR2 are MNHEY and SVGAGI. V trimming: 6 bases; J trimming: 4 bases; junction bases outside the gene matches: 4. The chain's CDR3 is CASRTTGGETQYF. DNA for the CDR3: TGTGCCAGCAGAACCACAGGGGGAGAGACCCAGTACTTC.

The rearrangement joins TRBV10-1 to TRBJ2-1; possible D gene TRBD1, 5 bases. The ends were cut back, 3 bases at V and 4 bases at J, with 10 bases in the middle. Germline CDR1 reads WNHNN; CDR2 reads SYGVQD (reference sequence). This CDR3 has 14 residues. The CDR3 is CASSDRPGYNEQFF. The CDR3 DNA is TGCGCCAGCAGTGACCGGCCAGGGTACAATGAGCAGTTCTTC.

About this clone: Different DNA sequences within this sample yield the same CDR3. The chain has TRBV7-2 and TRBJ2-7; no clear D gene. Trimming stripped 5 bases from V and 5 bases from J, with 10 bases between. CDR1 is SGHTA and CDR2 is FQGNSA in the germline V gene. The CDR3 runs to 12 residues. CDR3 nucleotide sequence: TGTGCCAGCAGCCCAGATCGGGACGAGCAGTACTTC. It is translated as CASSPDRDEQYF.

A single count supports this clone. V is TRBV29-1 and J is TRBJ1-1; D uncertain. CDR1 is SQVTM and CDR2 is ANQGSEA in the germline V gene. This CDR3 is 14 amino acids long. Trimming stripped 3 bases from V and 1 base from J, with 12 bases between. CDR3 in DNA: TGCAGCGTTGATAAACGCCTGGCGAACACTGAAGCTTTCTTT. This sequence encodes CSVDKRLANTEAFF.

CDR3 sequence reads: CASSPLAGPGYEQYF. CDR3 bases: TGCGCCAGCAGCCCCTTAGCAGGGCCGGGATACGAGCAGTACTTC. J is TRBJ2-7 and V is TRBV5-1; D possibly matches TRBD1 or TRBD2 (5 bases each). Germline-derived CDR1 and CDR2 are SGHRS and YFSETQ. V lost 4 bases and J 4 bases, leaving 18 bases between the germline ends. The CDR3 has 15 residues.

The chain joins TRBV4-1 to TRBJ2-7; perhaps D is TRBD1 or TRBD2 (5 bases each). Trimming took 2 bases from V and 3 from J, leaving 23 bases between them. The CDR3 extends over 18 amino acids. Germline CDR1 reads MGHRA; CDR2 reads YSYEKL. The CDR3 protein is CASSQHTFRDAGFYEQYF. CDR3 DNA sequence: TGCGCCAGCAGCCAACACACGTTTAGGGACGCAGGATTCTACGAGCAGTACTTC.

This clone appeared many times. Other DNA sequences in the same sample also yield this CDR3. CDR3 sequence: CASSPDREKLFF. CDR3 nucleotide sequence: TGTGCCAGCAGCCCGGATCGGGAAAAACTGTTTTTT. The chain uses TRBV7-2 and TRBJ1-4, with unresolved D. The germline gives CDR1 SGHTA, CDR2 FQGNSA. The CDR3 has 12 residues. V was cut by 5 bases and J by 8 bases, with 9 bases left in between.

This clone was counted between two and nine times. CDR3 residues: CASSLDEGHGYTF. The CDR3 nucleotides are TGTGCCAGCAGCTTAGACGAGGGTCATGGCTACACCTTC. The rearrangement joins TRBV7-2 to TRBJ1-2; D unresolved. There are 13 residues in the CDR3. The germline CDR1 and CDR2 sequences are SGHTA and FQGNSA. The V gene lost 1 base and the J gene lost 6 bases, with 9 bases spanning the gap.

V and J are TRBV6-1 and TRBJ1-6; D not certain. This CDR3 has 12 residues. Deletions cut 11 bases from V and 7 bases from J, with 12 bases between. Germline CDR1 reads MNHNS; CDR2 reads SASEGT. CDR3 region: CAFSDGNSPLHF. As DNA, the CDR3 is TGTGCCTTCAGCGATGGAAATTCACCCCTCCACTTT.

This clone was found once. Other DNA sequences in the same sample also yield this CDR3. The chain links TRBV5-6 to TRBJ2-3; D gene unclear. Germline CDR1 reads SGHDT; CDR2 reads YYEEEE. Trimming removed 0 bases at V and 0 bases at J, with 8 bases between. This CDR3 spans 15 amino acids. The CDR3 sequence is CASSLGPTSTDTQYF. The CDR3 bases are TGTGCCAGCAGCTTGGGGCCAACTAGCACAGATACGCAGTATTTT.

This clone appeared a few times. The rearrangement uses TRBV28 and TRBJ2-7; 7 bases map to TRBD1. The CDR3 contains 12 residues. Germline V lookup: CDR1 MDHEN, CDR2 SYDVKM. V shed 6 bases, J shed 2 bases, and the junction held 1 base outside the gene matches. The DNA of the CDR3 is TGTGCCAGCAGAAGGGGGCCCTACGAGCAGTACTTC. Protein sequence: CASRRGPYEQYF. The complete variable domain, with remaining parts taken from reference TRBV28 and TRBJ2-7, reads DVKVTQSSRYLVKRTGEKVFLECVQDMDHENMFWYRQDPGLGLRLIYFSYDVKMKEKGDIPEGYSVSREKKERFSLILESASTNQTSMYLCASRRGPYEQYFGPGTRLTVT.

The chain couples TRBV9 to TRBJ1-6; TRBD1 matches 8 bases. Germline V CDR1 and CDR2: SGDLS, YYNGEE. This CDR3 is built from 14 residues. After removal of 4 bases from V and 11 bases from J, the junction contained 8 bases not matched to a gene. CDR3 DNA: TGTGCCAGCAGCCCGAGACAGGGGTTCCCACCCCTCCACTTT. Protein sequence: CASSPRQGFPPLHF.

As to this clone: Other DNA sequences in this specimen translate into the identical CDR3. The genes are TRBV4-3 and TRBJ2-3; D not resolved. Trimming removed 0 bases at V and 2 bases at J, with 6 bases between. In germline, CDR1 is LGHNA, CDR2 YSLEER. The CDR3 contains 14 residues. CDR3 DNA: TGCGCCAGCAGCCAAGAAGGCTCCACAGATACGCAGTATTTT. Translation gives CASSQEGSTDTQYF.

This sequence joins TRBV15 and TRBJ2-7; 14 bases agree with TRBD2. The length of the CDR3 is 15 residues. Looked up from germline, CDR1 is LNHNV and CDR2 is YYDKDF (reference sequence). J lost 5 bases, V lost 6 bases, and 6 bases had no gene match. CDR3 sequence: CATSVGTSGSDEQYF. The DNA of the CDR3 is TGTGCCACCAGTGTGGGGACTAGCGGGAGTGACGAGCAGTACTTC.